The present entry profiles one T cell receptor (beta chain) with its context. The method was immunoSEQ multiplex PCR; TCRdb's version includes in-frame clones alone and lacks a portion of them. The sample yields 70,000 to 95,000 clones, 80% to 90% seen once. This sample was included in a study of blood T cell repertoires in COVID-19. In the study overall: There were acute and convalescent COVID-19 samples, and they came from the United States, Italy and Spain. Sample material is recorded as cDNA or gDNA derived from T cells, B-cell-depleted T cells, or PBMCs.

The CDR3 contains 17 residues. Germline lookup yields CDR1 KGHSH and CDR2 LQKENI. Trimming left V 3 bases short and J 2 bases short, with 20 bases between. J is TRBJ2-7 and V is TRBV18; a possible D gene is TRBD2 (7 bases). This sequence originates from a man aged 50 to 59 with active COVID-19. The sample was peripheral blood. The CDR3 coding sequence is TGTGCCAGCTCACCCTCCGGCCCGGGGGGCTTGCCCTACGAGCAGTACTTC. Amino acid sequence: CASSPSGPGGLPYEQYF.